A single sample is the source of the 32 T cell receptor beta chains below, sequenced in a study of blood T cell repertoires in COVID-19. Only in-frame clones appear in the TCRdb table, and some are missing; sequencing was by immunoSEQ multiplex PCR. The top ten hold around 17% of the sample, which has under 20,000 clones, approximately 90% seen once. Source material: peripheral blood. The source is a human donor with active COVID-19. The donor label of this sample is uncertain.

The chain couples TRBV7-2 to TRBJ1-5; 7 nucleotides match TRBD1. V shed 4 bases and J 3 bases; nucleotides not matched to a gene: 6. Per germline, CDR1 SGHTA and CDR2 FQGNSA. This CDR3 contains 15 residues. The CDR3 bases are TGTGCCAGCAGCTCGACAGGGCGAGCCAATCAGCCCCAGCATTTT. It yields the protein CASSSTGRANQPQHF.

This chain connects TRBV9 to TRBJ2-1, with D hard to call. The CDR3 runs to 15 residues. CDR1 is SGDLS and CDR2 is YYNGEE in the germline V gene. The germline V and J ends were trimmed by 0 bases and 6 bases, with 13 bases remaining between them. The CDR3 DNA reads TGTGCCAGCAGCGTAGAACTGGGCCGTGGCAATGAGCAGTTCTTC. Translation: CASSVELGRGNEQFF.

The CDR3 DNA follows: TGTGCCAGCAGCCAACAGCCGGGACAGATTAATTCACCCCTCCACTTT. It yields the protein CASSQQPGQINSPLHF. This chain uses TRBV3-1 (or the pseudogene TRBV3-2) with TRBJ1-6; TRBD1 agrees at 7 bases. Germline loops: CDR1 LGHDT, CDR2 YNNKEL (reference sequence). Losses at the gene ends were 2 bases for V and 6 bases for J; bases not matched to a gene: 7. The CDR3 loop spans 16 amino acids.

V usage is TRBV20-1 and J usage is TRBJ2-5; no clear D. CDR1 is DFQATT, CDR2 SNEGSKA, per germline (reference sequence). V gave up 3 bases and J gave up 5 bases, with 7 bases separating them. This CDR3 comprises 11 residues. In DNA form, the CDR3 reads TGCAGTGCTAGGAGTTGGGAGACCCAGTACTTC. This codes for CSARSWETQYF.

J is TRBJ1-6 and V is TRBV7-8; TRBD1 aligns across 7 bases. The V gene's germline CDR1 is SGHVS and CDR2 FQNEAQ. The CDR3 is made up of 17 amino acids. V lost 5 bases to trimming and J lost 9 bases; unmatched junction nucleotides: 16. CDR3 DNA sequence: TGTGCCAGCAGCCTAAGAGGCCGACAGGGCTTGGGTTCACCCCTCCACTTT. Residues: CASSLRGRQGLGSPLHF.

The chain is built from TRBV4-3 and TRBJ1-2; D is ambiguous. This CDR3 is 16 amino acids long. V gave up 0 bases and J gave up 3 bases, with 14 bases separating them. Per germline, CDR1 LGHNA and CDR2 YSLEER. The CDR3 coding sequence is TGCGCCAGCAGCCAAGAAATCGGTACAGCTTACTATGGCTACACCTTC. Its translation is CASSQEIGTAYYGYTF.

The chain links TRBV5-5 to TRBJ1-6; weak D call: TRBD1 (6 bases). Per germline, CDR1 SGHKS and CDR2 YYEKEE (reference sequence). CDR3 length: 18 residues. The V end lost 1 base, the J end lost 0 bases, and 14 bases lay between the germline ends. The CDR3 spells CASSLRDTRSSYNSPLHF. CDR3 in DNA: TGTGCCAGCAGCTTGAGGGACACCCGGAGCTCCTATAATTCACCCCTCCACTTT.

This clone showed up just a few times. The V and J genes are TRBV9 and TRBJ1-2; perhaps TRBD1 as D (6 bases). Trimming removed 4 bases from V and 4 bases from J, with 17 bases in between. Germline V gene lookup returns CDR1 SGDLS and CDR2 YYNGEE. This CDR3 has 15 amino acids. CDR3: CASSTDSEQGYGYTF. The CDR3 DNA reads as TGTGCCAGCAGCACAGACAGCGAACAGGGCTATGGCTACACCTTC.

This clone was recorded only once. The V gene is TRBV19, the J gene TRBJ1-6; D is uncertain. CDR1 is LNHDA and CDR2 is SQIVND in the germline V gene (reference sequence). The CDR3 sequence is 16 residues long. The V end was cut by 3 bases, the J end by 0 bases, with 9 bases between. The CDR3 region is CASSMVGSSYNSPLHF. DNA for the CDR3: TGTGCCAGTAGTATGGTGGGGAGCTCCTATAATTCACCCCTCCACTTT.

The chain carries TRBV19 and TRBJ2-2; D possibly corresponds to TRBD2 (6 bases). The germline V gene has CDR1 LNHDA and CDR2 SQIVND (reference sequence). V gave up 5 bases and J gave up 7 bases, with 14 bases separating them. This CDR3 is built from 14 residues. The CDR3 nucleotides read TGTGCCAGTAGTGTCTCCGGGAGCTACGGGGAGCTGTTTTTT. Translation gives CASSVSGSYGELFF.

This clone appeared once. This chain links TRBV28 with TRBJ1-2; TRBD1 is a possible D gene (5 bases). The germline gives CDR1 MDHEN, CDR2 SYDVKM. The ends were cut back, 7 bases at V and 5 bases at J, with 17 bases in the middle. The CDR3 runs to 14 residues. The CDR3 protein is CASNPNIRGYGYTF. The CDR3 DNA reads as TGTGCCAGCAATCCTAACATCCGGGGGTATGGCTACACCTTC.

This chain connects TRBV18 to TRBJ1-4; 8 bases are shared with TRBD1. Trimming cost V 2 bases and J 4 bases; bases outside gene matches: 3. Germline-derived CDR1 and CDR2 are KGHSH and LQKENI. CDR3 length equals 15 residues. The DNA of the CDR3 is TGTGCCAGCTCACCAAAGACAGGGGATAATGAAAAACTGTTTTTT. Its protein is CASSPKTGDNEKLFF. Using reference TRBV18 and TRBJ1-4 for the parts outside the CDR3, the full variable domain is NAGVMQNPRHLVRRRGQEARLRCSPMKGHSHVYWYRQLPEEGLKFMVYLQKENIIDESGMPKERFSAEFPKEGPSILRIQQVVRGDSAAYFCASSPKTGDNEKLFFGSGTQLSVL.

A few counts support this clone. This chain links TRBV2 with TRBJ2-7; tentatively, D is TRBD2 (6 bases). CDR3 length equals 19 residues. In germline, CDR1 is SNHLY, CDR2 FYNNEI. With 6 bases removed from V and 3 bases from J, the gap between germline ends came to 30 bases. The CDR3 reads CASREGGQAPSSLDYEQYF. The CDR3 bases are TGTGCCAGCAGGGAGGGTGGGCAAGCTCCGTCGAGTCTGGACTACGAGCAGTACTTC.

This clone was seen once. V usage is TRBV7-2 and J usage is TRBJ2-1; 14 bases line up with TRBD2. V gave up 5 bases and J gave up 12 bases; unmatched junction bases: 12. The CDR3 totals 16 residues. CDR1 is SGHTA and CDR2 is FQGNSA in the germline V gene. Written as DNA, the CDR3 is TGTGCCAGCAGCACCCGGACTAGCGGGGGGATTGACGGGCAGTTCTTC. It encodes CASSTRTSGGIDGQFF.

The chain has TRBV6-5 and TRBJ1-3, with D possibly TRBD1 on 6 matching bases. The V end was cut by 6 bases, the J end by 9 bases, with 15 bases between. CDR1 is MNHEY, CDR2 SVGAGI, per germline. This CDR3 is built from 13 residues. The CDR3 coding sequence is TGTGCCAGCAGGGACAGAGTCCTACCCACCATATATTTT. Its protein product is CASRDRVLPTIYF.

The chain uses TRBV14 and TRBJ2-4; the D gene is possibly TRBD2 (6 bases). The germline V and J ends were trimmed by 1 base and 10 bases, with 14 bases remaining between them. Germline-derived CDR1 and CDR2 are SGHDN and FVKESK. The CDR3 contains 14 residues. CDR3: CASSQATYGGIQYF. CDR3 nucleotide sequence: TGTGCCAGCAGCCAAGCTACTTATGGGGGGATTCAGTACTTC.

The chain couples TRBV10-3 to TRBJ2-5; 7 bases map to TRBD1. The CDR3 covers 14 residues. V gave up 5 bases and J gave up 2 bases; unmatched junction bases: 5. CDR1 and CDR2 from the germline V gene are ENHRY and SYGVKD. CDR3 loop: CAISPGQRQETQYF. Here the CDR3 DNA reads TGTGCCATCAGTCCGGGACAGAGACAAGAGACCCAGTACTTC.

The CDR3 coding sequence is TGTGCCAGCCTGAAAGGCGGCATAGAAGAAACCAAAAACATTCAGTACTTC. It specifies CASLKGGIEETKNIQYF. This chain connects TRBV3-1 (or the pseudogene TRBV3-2) to TRBJ2-4; D is unresolved. Germline V gene lookup returns CDR1 LGHDT and CDR2 YNNKEL (reference sequence). This CDR3 has 17 amino acids. V lost 8 bases, J lost 2 bases, and 22 bases lay in between.

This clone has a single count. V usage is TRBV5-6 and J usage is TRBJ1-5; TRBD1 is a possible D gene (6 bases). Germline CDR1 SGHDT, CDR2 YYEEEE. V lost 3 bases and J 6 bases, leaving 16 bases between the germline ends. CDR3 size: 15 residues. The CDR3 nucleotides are TGTGCCAGCAGCTATTTGACAGGTGGTAGTCAGCCCCAGCATTTT. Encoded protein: CASSYLTGGSQPQHF.

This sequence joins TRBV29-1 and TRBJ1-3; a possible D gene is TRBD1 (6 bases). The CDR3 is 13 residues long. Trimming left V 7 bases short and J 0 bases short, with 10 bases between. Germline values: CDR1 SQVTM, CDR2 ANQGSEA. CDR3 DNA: TGCAGCGCAGGACAGAGCTCTGGAAACACCATATATTTT. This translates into CSAGQSSGNTIYF.

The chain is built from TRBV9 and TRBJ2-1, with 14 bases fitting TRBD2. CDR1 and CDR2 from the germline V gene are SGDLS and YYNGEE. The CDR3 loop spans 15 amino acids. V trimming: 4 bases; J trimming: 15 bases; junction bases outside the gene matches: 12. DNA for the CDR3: TGTGCCAGCAGCCCCCTGGGACTAGCGGGGGCCCGTCCGTTCTTC. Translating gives CASSPLGLAGARPFF.

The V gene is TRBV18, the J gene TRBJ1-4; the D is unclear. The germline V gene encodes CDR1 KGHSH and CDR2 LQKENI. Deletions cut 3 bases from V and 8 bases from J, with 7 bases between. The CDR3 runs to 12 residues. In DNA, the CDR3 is TGTGCCAGCTCACCCTCTTTCGAAAAACTGTTTTTT. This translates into CASSPSFEKLFF.

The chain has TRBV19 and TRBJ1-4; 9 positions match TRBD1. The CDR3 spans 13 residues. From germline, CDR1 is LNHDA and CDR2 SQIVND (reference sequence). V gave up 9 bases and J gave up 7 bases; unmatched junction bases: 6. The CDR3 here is CASQPGQGEKLFF. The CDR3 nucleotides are TGTGCCAGCCAACCGGGACAGGGTGAAAAACTGTTTTTT. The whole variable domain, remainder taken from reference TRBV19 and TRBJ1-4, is DGGITQSPKYLFRKEGQNVTLSCEQNLNHDAMYWYRQDPGQGLRLIYYSQIVNDFQKGDIAEGYSVSREKKESFPLTVTSAQKNPTAFYLCASQPGQGEKLFFGSGTQLSVL.

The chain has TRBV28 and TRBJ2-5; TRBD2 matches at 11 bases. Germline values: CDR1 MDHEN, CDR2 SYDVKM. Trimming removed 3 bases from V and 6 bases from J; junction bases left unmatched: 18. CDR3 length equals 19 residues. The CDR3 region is CASSFRLVAGGKSMKTQYF. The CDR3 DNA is TGTGCCAGCAGTTTTCGTCTGGTAGCGGGGGGGAAAAGTATGAAGACCCAGTACTTC.

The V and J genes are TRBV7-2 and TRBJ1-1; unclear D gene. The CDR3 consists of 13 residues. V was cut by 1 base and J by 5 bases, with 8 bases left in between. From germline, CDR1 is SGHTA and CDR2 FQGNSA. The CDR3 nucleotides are TGTGCCAGCAGCTTAGAGGGAGGTACTGAAGCTTTCTTT. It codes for CASSLEGGTEAFF.

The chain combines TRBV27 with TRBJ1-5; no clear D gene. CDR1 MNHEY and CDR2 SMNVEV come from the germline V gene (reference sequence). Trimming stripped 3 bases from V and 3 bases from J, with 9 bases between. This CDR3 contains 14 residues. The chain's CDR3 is CASSFSGPNQPQHF. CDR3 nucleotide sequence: TGTGCCAGCAGTTTCTCTGGGCCCAATCAGCCCCAGCATTTT.

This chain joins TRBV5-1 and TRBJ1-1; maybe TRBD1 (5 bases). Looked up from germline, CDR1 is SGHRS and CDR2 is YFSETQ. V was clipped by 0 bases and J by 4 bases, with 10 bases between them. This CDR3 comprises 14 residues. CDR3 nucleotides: TGCGCCAGCAGCTTGGACCTGGGGGGCACTGAAGCTTTCTTT. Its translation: CASSLDLGGTEAFF.

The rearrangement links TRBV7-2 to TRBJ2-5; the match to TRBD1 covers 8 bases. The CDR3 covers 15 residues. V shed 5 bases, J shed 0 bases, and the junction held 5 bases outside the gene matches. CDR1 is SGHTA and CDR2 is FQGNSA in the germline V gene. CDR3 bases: TGTGCCAGCAGCCCCCGGACAGGGTACCAAGAGACCCAGTACTTC. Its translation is CASSPRTGYQETQYF.

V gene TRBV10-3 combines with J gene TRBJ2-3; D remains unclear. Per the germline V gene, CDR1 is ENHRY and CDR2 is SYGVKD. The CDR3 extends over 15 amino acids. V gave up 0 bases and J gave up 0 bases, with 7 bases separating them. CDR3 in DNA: TGTGCCATCAGTGAGTCGAGTGCCAGCACAGATACGCAGTATTTT. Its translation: CAISESSASTDTQYF.

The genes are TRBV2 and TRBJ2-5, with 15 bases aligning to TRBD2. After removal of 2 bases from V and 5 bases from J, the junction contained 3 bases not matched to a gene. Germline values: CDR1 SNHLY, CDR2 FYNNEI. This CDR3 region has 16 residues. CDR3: CASSEIGLAGGETQYF. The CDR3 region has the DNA TGTGCCAGCAGTGAAATAGGACTAGCGGGGGGGGAGACCCAGTACTTC.

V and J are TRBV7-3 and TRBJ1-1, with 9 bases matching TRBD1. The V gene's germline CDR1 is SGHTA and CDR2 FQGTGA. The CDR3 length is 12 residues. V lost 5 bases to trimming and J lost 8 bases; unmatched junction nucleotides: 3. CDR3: CASSVGQGEAFF. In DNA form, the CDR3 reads TGTGCCAGCAGCGTCGGACAGGGGGAAGCTTTCTTT.

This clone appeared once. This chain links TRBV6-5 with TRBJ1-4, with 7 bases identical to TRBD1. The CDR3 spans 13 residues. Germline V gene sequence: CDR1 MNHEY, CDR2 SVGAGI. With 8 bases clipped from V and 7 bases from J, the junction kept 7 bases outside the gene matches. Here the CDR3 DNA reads TGTGCCAGCCTCAGGGGGTTTGGTGAAAAACTGTTTTTT. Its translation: CASLRGFGEKLFF.